This TCR beta chain appears in the sequencing data of a study of CD8 T cells in Susac syndrome. Background on the study: Treatment at blood withdrawal was none, corticosteroids, or intravenous immunoglobulin alone in Susac syndrome patients. Study outcomes and limitations: Across the total CD8+ repertoires, some 16 Susac-specific public clones were detected, and across the CD8+ TEMRA repertoires, roughly five such clones were detected.

Random hexamers primed reverse transcription of about 0.45 to 1 ug RNA. Across 54 Vbeta and 13 Jbeta, TCR beta CDR3 was amplified with immunoSEQ multiplex PCR. TCRdb reanalysed the immunoSEQ multiplex PCR reads using MiXCR and keeps one entry per CDR3 protein. The sample includes roughly 150,000 distinct CDR3 sequences, 95% of them seen just once. A word on this clonotype: The antigen is not known.

Looked up from germline, CDR1 is SEHNR and CDR2 is FQNEAQ (reference sequence). Trimming pared 5 bases from V and 15 bases from J, leaving 20 bases between. The CDR3 totals 13 residues. This receptor was identified in a human donor with Susac syndrome. The chain has TRBV7-9 and TRBJ2-1; a possible D gene is TRBD1 (7 bases). Sequencing was done on a sample of CD8+ T cells from PBMCs. Here the CDR3 reads CASSVPGGGPVFF. CDR3 coding DNA: TGTGCCAGCAGCGTCCCCGGAGGGGGCCCCGTGTTCTTC.